This T cell receptor beta chain was captured in a study of CD4 and CD8 cells across lung adenocarcinoma regions. The patients had localized lung adenocarcinoma, a non-small cell subtype. V lost 6 bases, J lost 2 bases, and 7 bases stayed unmatched. This CDR3 spans 15 amino acids. TCRdb called the PCR reads again in MiXCR, with one record for every CDR3 protein. The table has about 9,000 distinct CDR3 sequences, approximately 48% seen once. This clonotype was seen a few times. The sequence was obtained from a female donor with lung adenocarcinoma. The CD4 and CD8 labels of this study may be unreliable. The sequenced material came from CD4+ T cells from the margin of a lung tumor. The V and J genes are TRBV12-3 or TRBV12-4 and TRBJ2-7; TRBD2 aligns across 10 bases. The CDR3 here is CASSTTSGRTYEQYF. The CDR3 nucleotides are TGTGCCAGCAGCACGACTAGCGGGCGAACCTACGAGCAGTACTTC.